This entry is about one T cell receptor (beta chain). Its target is unknown. Nominally healthy donors provided the samples, though records likely missed some immune exposures. The record originates from a study of cytomegalovirus exposure and HLA in healthy donors. PCR employed 60 Vbeta and 13 Jbeta primers. Profiling relied on immunoSEQ multiplex PCR, and the TCRdb table lists in-frame clones only, not all of them. In total, the table holds about 130,000 clones. This CDR3 is 14 amino acids long. CDR1 is SQVTM and CDR2 is ANQGSEA in the germline V gene. V shed 6 bases, J shed 7 bases, and the junction held 12 bases outside the gene matches. Study-wide points: A later analysis showed HLA-associated TCR beta chains outstripping equally common others in clonal expansion. As a later analysis showed, several of the most significant clusters appeared to be linked to common viral pathogens.

The chain recombines TRBV29-1 with TRBJ1-2, with TRBD1 matching over 9 bases. The TCR originated in a man between 18 and 35 years old in good health and CMV-seronegative. The sequenced sample was PBMCs. The CDR3: CSVEREGQGAGYTF. The CDR3 bases are TGCAGCGTCGAAAGGGAGGGACAGGGAGCTGGCTACACCTTC.